This is a list of T cell receptor beta chains from one sample in a study of blood T cell repertoires in COVID-19. Assay used: immunoSEQ multiplex PCR; TCRdb lists only in-frame clones, some missing. The data show about 180,000 clones, 85% to 90% seen once. Sequencing was carried out using peripheral blood. These receptors all stem from a woman in her thirties with active or convalescent COVID-19. Both conserved end residues are part of each CDR3. The order of the fields is J gene, V gene, D gene, CDR3 length, CDR3 protein, CDR3 DNA. D genes are given only for firm matches.

TRBJ2-1 TRBV5-6 TRBD2 16 CASSLGLAGSYNEQFF TGTGCCAGCAGTTTAGGACTAGCGGGCTCCTACAATGAGCAGTTCTTC
TRBJ2-4 TRBV5-4 TRBD1 15 CASRQGTGTKNIQYF TGTGCCAGCAGACAAGGGACAGGGACCAAAAACATTCAGTACTTC
TRBJ1-1 TRBV18 . 14 CASSLGQMNTEAFF TGTGCCAGCTCACTTGGACAGATGAACACTGAAGCTTTCTTT
TRBJ2-3 TRBV11-2 . 15 CASSMISRSTDTQYF TGTGCCAGCAGCATGATTAGCCGAAGCACAGATACGCAGTATTTT
TRBJ1-3 TRBV28 . 14 CASSSTSSGNTIYF TGTGCCAGCAGTTCAACCAGCTCTGGAAACACCATATATTTT
TRBJ1-1 TRBV19 . 13 CASSIGRRTEAFF TGTGCCAGTAGTATAGGGAGGAGGACTGAAGCTTTCTTT
TRBJ1-1 TRBV2 . 14 CASSEALPTGEAFF TGTGCCAGCAGTGAAGCGCTTCCAACGGGTGAAGCTTTCTTT
TRBJ2-2 TRBV10-1 TRBD1 17 CASSELTGVGITGELFF TGCGCCAGCAGTGAACTGACAGGGGTCGGGATCACCGGGGAGCTGTTTTTT
TRBJ1-1 TRBV5-1 . 12 CASSREGGEAFF TGCGCCAGCAGCCGGGAGGGTGGTGAAGCTTTCTTT
TRBJ2-2 TRBV5-1 TRBD1 15 CASSLGTANTGELFF TGCGCCAGCAGCTTAGGGACAGCGAACACCGGGGAGCTGTTTTTT
TRBJ2-7 TRBV27 TRBD2 13 CASSPTSGTEQYF TGTGCCAGCAGCCCGACTAGCGGGACCGAGCAGTACTTC